Below, 26 T cell receptor beta chains from the same sample are listed, as sequenced in a study of blood T cells in healthy people across ages. Primers used in a second PCR of roughly 6 to 11 cycles were a sample-barcoded 5' primer and a J-beta primer mix. MiXCR, run by TCRdb on the 5' RACE reads, gives a single entry per CDR3 protein. The table includes 700,000 to 950,000 distinct CDR3 sequences, roughly 44% detected once. The specimen was blood. The receptors shown here come from a woman between 55 and 75 years old in good health.

The sample holds a few counts of this clonotype. V is TRBV5-1 and J is TRBJ2-1; 14 positions match TRBD2. This CDR3 contains 15 residues. Germline V CDR1 and CDR2: SGHRS, YFSETQ. Germline trimming cut 4 bases from V and 8 bases from J; bases unmatched to any gene: 5. CDR3 region: CASSPGTSGSHEQFF. Written as DNA, the CDR3 is TGCGCCAGCAGCCCCGGGACTAGCGGGAGTCATGAGCAGTTCTTC.

This rearrangement joins TRBV20-1 to TRBJ1-4; D is unclear. Germline loops: CDR1 DFQATT, CDR2 SNEGSKA (reference sequence). The CDR3 extends over 12 amino acids. The V gene lost 5 bases and the J gene lost 3 bases, with 7 bases spanning the gap. The DNA of the CDR3 is TGCAGTGCTGCCCGCGCTAATGAAAAACTGTTTTTT. Protein product: CSAARANEKLFF.

In this sample, this clonotype turned up many times. V usage is TRBV3-1 and J usage is TRBJ2-1, with D perhaps being TRBD1 or TRBD2 (6 bases each). The CDR3 is 17 amino acids. Germline CDR1 reads LGHDT; CDR2 reads YNNKEL (reference sequence). The V end was cut by 5 bases, the J end by 4 bases, with 21 bases between. CDR3 nucleotides: TGTGCCAGCAGCGGATATGAGGAGGGGGGCCGGTACAATGAGCAGTTCTTC. Encoded protein: CASSGYEEGGRYNEQFF.

The chain links TRBV6-2 or TRBV6-3 to TRBJ1-4; D unclear. V was shortened by 4 bases and J by 8 bases, with 20 bases between the two germline ends. This CDR3 is built from 16 residues. CDR1 and CDR2 (germline): MNHEY, SVGEGT. The CDR3 protein is CASSSRYEIEGEKLFF. As DNA, the CDR3 is TGTGCCAGCAGTTCCCGCTACGAAATTGAAGGGGAAAAACTGTTTTTT.

J is TRBJ2-1 and V is TRBV6-4; 9 nucleotides align to TRBD1. CDR1 is MRHNA, CDR2 SNTAGT, per germline. The V segment lost 2 bases and the J segment 3 bases; nucleotides outside the gene matches: 5. This CDR3 spans 16 amino acids. CDR3 sequence (DNA): TGTGCCAGCAGTGACGGGGGGACAGGGTTCTACAATGAGCAGTTCTTC. Translated: CASSDGGTGFYNEQFF.

The chain has TRBV10-3 and TRBJ1-1; 10 bases map to TRBD1. CDR3 length: 15 residues. The V and J ends lost 2 bases and 7 bases, in that order; junction bases with no gene match: 7. Germline loops: CDR1 ENHRY, CDR2 SYGVKD. Written as DNA, the CDR3 is TGTGCCATCAGTGAGCCAGGACAGGGGGTAAGTGAAGCTTTCTTT. It codes for CAISEPGQGVSEAFF.

The CDR3 reads CASSLQTGGHQPQHF. As DNA, the CDR3 is TGTGCCAGCAGTTTACAAACAGGGGGTCATCAGCCCCAGCATTTT. The rearrangement links TRBV12-3 or TRBV12-4 to TRBJ1-5, with 8 bases matching TRBD1. V shed 2 bases and J 5 bases; nucleotides not matched to a gene: 5. The CDR3 totals 15 residues.

The V call is TRBV29-1, the J call TRBJ2-1; possibly TRBD1 or TRBD2 for D (6 bases each). Trimming removed 5 bases at V and 12 bases at J, with 26 bases between. The germline V gene encodes CDR1 SQVTM and CDR2 ANQGSEA. The CDR3 runs to 15 residues. The CDR3 protein is CSVWDGGRGQIWQFF. CDR3 nucleotides: TGCAGCGTTTGGGACGGGGGAAGGGGACAAATATGGCAGTTCTTC.

This clonotype was detected a few times. This chain connects TRBV15 to TRBJ2-6; unclear D gene. The CDR3 loop spans 15 amino acids. Trimming shortened V by 0 bases and J by 0 bases, and 3 bases separated the two germline ends. CDR1 and CDR2 from the germline V gene are LNHNV and YYDKDF (reference sequence). This CDR3 is CATSREPSGANVLTF. DNA of the CDR3: TGTGCCACCAGCAGAGAGCCCTCTGGGGCCAACGTCCTGACTTTC. The complete variable domain, with remaining parts taken from reference TRBV15 and TRBJ2-6, reads DAMVIQNPRYQVTQFGKPVTLSCSQTLNHNVMYWYQQKSSQAPKLLFHYYDKDFNNEADTPDNFQSRRPNTSFCFLDIRSPGLGDTAMYLCATSREPSGANVLTFGAGSRLTVL.

This clonotype has at least ten counts. The chain recombines TRBV10-1 with TRBJ2-6, with D hard to call. Germline assignment: CDR1 WNHNN and CDR2 SYGVQD (reference sequence). The CDR3 runs to 13 residues. Trimming removed 10 bases from V and 4 bases from J, with 11 bases in between. The CDR3 sequence: CANSKPGANVLTF. Here the CDR3 DNA reads TGCGCCAACTCGAAGCCCGGGGCCAACGTCCTGACTTTC.

The chain uses TRBV3-1 and TRBJ2-3; D may correspond to TRBD1 or TRBD2 (5 bases each). Deletions cut 1 base from V and 4 bases from J, with 18 bases between. The V gene's germline CDR1 is LGHDT and CDR2 YNNKEL (reference sequence). CDR3 length: 17 amino acids. The CDR3 DNA sequence: TGTGCCAGCAGCCAAGTTGGGGGTACCCTCGGAGCAGATACGCAGTATTTT. It specifies CASSQVGGTLGADTQYF.

The chain joins TRBV2 to TRBJ2-1; 7 bases align to TRBD2. The DNA end favors TRBJ2-7, so the J call may be wrong. Germline V gene sequence: CDR1 SNHLY, CDR2 FYNNEI. The CDR3 is 15 amino acids. In nucleotides, the CDR3 is TGTGCCAGCAGTCGGGACTATCTCTCCTACAATGAGCAGTACTTC. Encoded protein: CASSRDYLSYNEQYF.

The rearrangement uses TRBV29-1 and TRBJ1-5; D uncertain. Germline V lookup: CDR1 SQVTM, CDR2 ANQGSEA. The CDR3 runs to 13 residues. V was clipped by 1 base and J by 5 bases, with 9 bases between them. The CDR3: CSVEVHSDQPQHF. In DNA form, the CDR3 reads TGCAGCGTTGAAGTGCACAGCGATCAGCCCCAGCATTTT.

This clonotype was counted a few times. The chain has TRBV7-2 and TRBJ2-3, with TRBD2 identical over 7 bases. CDR1 SGHTA and CDR2 FQGNSA come from the germline V gene. With V trimmed by 1 base and J by 2 bases, 6 bases remained unmatched. CDR3 length: 16 residues. The chain's CDR3 is CASSLGNSGSTDTQYF. The CDR3 DNA is TGTGCCAGCAGCTTAGGAAATAGCGGGTCCACAGATACGCAGTATTTT. Variable domain in full (rest from reference TRBV7-2 and TRBJ2-3): GAGVSQSPSNKVTEKGKDVELRCDPISGHTALYWYRQSLGQGLEFLIYFQGNSAPDKSGLPSDRFSAERTGGSVSTLTIQRTQQEDSAVYLCASSLGNSGSTDTQYFGPGTRLTVL.

This chain uses TRBV2 with TRBJ1-2; tentatively, D is TRBD1 (6 bases). This CDR3 spans 15 amino acids. Trimming took 7 bases from V and 2 from J, leaving 17 bases between them. The germline V gene encodes CDR1 SNHLY and CDR2 FYNNEI. CDR3 nucleotides: TGTGCCAGCATGAGCGGGACATCCGTCAACTATGGCTACACCTTC. Amino acids: CASMSGTSVNYGYTF. Drawing the rest from reference TRBV2 and TRBJ1-2, the complete variable domain is EPEVTQTPSHQVTQMGQEVILRCVPISNHLYFYWYRQILGQKVEFLVSFYNNEISEKSEIFDDQFSVERPDGSNFTLKIRSTKLEDSAMYFCASMSGTSVNYGYTFGSGTRLTVV.

A few counts support this clonotype. J is TRBJ2-3 and V is TRBV7-2; 7 nucleotides line up with TRBD2. Per germline, CDR1 SGHTA and CDR2 FQGNSA. V lost 1 base and J lost 3; bases outside the gene matches: 10. The CDR3 extends over 17 amino acids. CDR3 sequence (DNA): TGTGCCAGCAGCTTAGGACTAGCAGGATCGGGTACAGATACGCAGTATTTT. Protein product: CASSLGLAGSGTDTQYF.

The chain carries TRBV12-3 or TRBV12-4 and TRBJ2-2, with D hard to call. The length of the CDR3 is 12 residues. V lost 7 bases and J 6 bases, leaving 9 bases between the germline ends. The CDR3 protein is CASTPRAGELFF. The CDR3 DNA reads as TGTGCCAGCACCCCTAGGGCCGGGGAGCTGTTTTTT.

This clonotype was picked up a small number of times. The chain recombines TRBV29-1 with TRBJ2-1, with TRBD2 matching 7 bases. CDR3 length: 14 residues. With 6 bases clipped from V and 9 bases from J, the junction kept 14 bases outside the gene matches. Germline V lookup: CDR1 SQVTM, CDR2 ANQGSEA. The CDR3 loop is CSVLKAAPSGEQFF. The CDR3 region has the DNA TGCAGCGTGTTAAAGGCCGCTCCTAGCGGTGAGCAGTTCTTC.

This clonotype was detected many times. This sequence joins TRBV5-1 and TRBJ2-1, with TRBD2 as a possible D gene (5 bases). V dropped 4 bases and J dropped 6 bases, with 17 bases sitting between them. In germline, CDR1 is SGHRS, CDR2 YFSETQ. The CDR3 is 15 amino acids. CDR3 in amino acids: CASSAAADYGNEQFF. The CDR3 coding sequence is TGCGCCAGCAGCGCGGCAGCCGACTACGGCAATGAGCAGTTCTTC.

The J gene is TRBJ1-6, the V gene TRBV6-6; D possibly corresponds to TRBD1 (5 bases). The CDR3 length is 15 residues. V lost 0 bases and J 12 bases, leaving 15 bases between the germline ends. Germline V gene lookup returns CDR1 MNHNY and CDR2 SVGAGI (reference sequence). The CDR3 sequence is CASSYSSPQRGPLHF. Here the CDR3 DNA reads TGTGCCAGCAGTTACTCGAGTCCTCAAAGGGGACCCCTCCACTTT.

The chain couples TRBV5-5 to TRBJ1-2; TRBD1 might be the D (5 bases). The CDR3 length is 15 residues. The V and J ends lost 5 bases and 1 base respectively, with 15 bases between them. Germline-derived CDR1 and CDR2 are SGHKS and YYEKEE (reference sequence). The CDR3 bases are TGTGCCAGCAGGAAGGGGTCCCCCGTTAACTATGGCTACACCTTC. Translating it yields CASRKGSPVNYGYTF.

The chain carries TRBV9 and TRBJ2-3; 10 bases match TRBD2. The germline gives CDR1 SGDLS, CDR2 YYNGEE. The J segment lost 1 base and the V segment lost 3 bases, leaving 5 bases of the junction unmatched. This CDR3 is 16 amino acids long. For the CDR3, the DNA is TGTGCCAGCAGCGGACGGACTAGCGGACGCACAGATACGCAGTATTTT. Its translation is CASSGRTSGRTDTQYF.

To note about this clonotype: Being one base from a much bigger clone, this may be a read error. V gene TRBV18 combines with J gene TRBJ2-7; D call uncertain. The CDR3 has 12 residues. Per germline, CDR1 KGHSH and CDR2 LQKENI. CDR3 region: CANSPTGDEQYF. CDR3 DNA sequence: TGTGCCAACTCACCAACGGGCGACGAGCAGTACTTC.

This clonotype showed up just a few times. A junction end diverges from the germline sequence, so it may reflect a read error. For the CDR3, the DNA is TGTGCCGGCAGTTACTCGTTAGACAATGAGCAGTTCTTC. Its protein is CAGSYSLDNEQFF. This chain uses TRBV6-5 with TRBJ2-1, with D unresolved. The CDR3 sequence is 13 residues long. Germline assignment: CDR1 MNHEY and CDR2 SVGAGI.

The chain uses TRBV7-9 and TRBJ2-7; no definite D call. Germline CDR1 and CDR2: SEHNR and FQNEAQ (reference sequence). CDR3 length equals 14 residues. The V end was cut by 5 bases, the J end by 3 bases, with 14 bases between. The CDR3 reads CASSPPSVNYEQYF. As DNA, the CDR3 is TGTGCCAGCAGCCCTCCGTCGGTGAACTACGAGCAGTACTTC.

J is TRBJ1-1 and V is TRBV2; the D is unclear. Between the trimmed V and J ends, which lost 2 bases and 1 base, there was a span of 11 bases. This CDR3 has 15 amino acids. The germline gives CDR1 SNHLY, CDR2 FYNNEI. The CDR3 DNA sequence: TGTGCCAGCAGTGAATCGGGTATGGGGAACACTGAAGCTTTCTTT. This codes for CASSESGMGNTEAFF.